This T cell receptor (beta chain) stems from a study of blood T cell repertoires in COVID-19. Background on the study: From the United States, Italy and Spain came samples of acute and convalescent COVID-19. T cells, B-cell-depleted T cells, or PBMCs provided the cDNA or gDNA that served as material.

Per the study methods: Reference gene primer amplification gave nucleated cell count estimates. Method: immunoSEQ multiplex PCR; TCRdb's copy keeps in-frame clones and lacks some. That table is the source of V, J and clone size, and D and trimming were worked out from the DNA. Counted here are over 150,000 clones, around 85% occurring once; the ten biggest clones make up about 6.9%. The V and J ends lost 0 bases and 3 bases respectively, with 22 bases between them. The CDR3 sequence is 19 residues long. The rearrangement joins TRBV6-7 to TRBJ2-3; D may be TRBD1 (5 bases). TRBV6-7 is an open reading frame, and its role is uncertain. The sequencing input was peripheral blood. This TCR derives from a man older than 75 with COVID-19, enrolled during active disease. CDR3 coding DNA: TGTGCCAGCAGTTACTCGACAGCACTCTGCAGTTCGGAAACAGATACGCAGTATTTT. This codes for CASSYSTALCSSETDTQYF.